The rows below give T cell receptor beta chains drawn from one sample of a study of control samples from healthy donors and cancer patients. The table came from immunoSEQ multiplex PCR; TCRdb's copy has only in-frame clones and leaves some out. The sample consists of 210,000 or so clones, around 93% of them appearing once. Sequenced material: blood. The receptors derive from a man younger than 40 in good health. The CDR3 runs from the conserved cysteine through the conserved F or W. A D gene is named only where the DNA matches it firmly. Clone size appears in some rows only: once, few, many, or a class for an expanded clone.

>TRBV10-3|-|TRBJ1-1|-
TGTGCCATCAGTAGGGCAGGAGGGATGAACACTGAAGCTTTCTTT
CAISRAGGMNTEAFF
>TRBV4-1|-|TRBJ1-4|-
TGCGCCAGCAGCCAAGGAGGAGGTGTCGAAAAACTGTTTTTT
CASSQGGGVEKLFF
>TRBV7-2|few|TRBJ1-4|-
TGTGCCAGCAGCGTAACAGGGTTTGCTAATGAAAAACTGTTTTTT
CASSVTGFANEKLFF
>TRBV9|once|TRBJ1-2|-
TGTGCCAGCAGCGTAATTCAGGGTGATGGCTACACCTTC
CASSVIQGDGYTF
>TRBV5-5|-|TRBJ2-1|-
TGTGCCAGCAGCGGAATTAAGGGGGGCGACAATGAGCAGTTCTTC
CASSGIKGGDNEQFF
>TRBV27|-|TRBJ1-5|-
TGTGCCAGCAGTCCCATCCTGGGGAATCAGCCCCAGCATTTT
CASSPILGNQPQHF
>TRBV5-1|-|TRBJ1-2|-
TGCGCCAGCTCGAGGGACCGAGCTAACTATGGCTACACCTTC
CASSRDRANYGYTF
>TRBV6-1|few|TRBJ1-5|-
TGTGCCAGCAGTGACCGGGCGGAGTGGGGGCAGCCCCAGCATTTT
CASSDRAEWGQPQHF
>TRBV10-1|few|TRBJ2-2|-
TGCGCCAGCAGTGCCACCAAAGGGAACACCGGGGAGCTGTTTTTT
CASSATKGNTGELFF
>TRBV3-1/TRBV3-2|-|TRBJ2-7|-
TGTGCCAGCAGCCAAGATCAGGGGAGACCCTACGAGCAGTACTTC
CASSQDQGRPYEQYF
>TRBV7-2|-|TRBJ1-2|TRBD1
TGTGCCAGCAGCTTCGGGACAGGGTATGGCTACACCTTC
CASSFGTGYGYTF
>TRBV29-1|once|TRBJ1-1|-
TGCAGCGTTGAAGTCGAGACAGACAACACTGAAGCTTTCTTT
CSVEVETDNTEAFF
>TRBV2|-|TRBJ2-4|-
TGTGCCAGCAGTCCCACAGAGCCCTTC
CASSPTEPF
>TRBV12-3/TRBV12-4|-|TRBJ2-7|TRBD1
TGTGCCAGCAGAAGGACAGGGTCTGACGGGCAGTACTTC
CASRRTGSDGQYF
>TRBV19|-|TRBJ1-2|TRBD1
TGTGCCAGTAGTACCAGACAGGGGGTAAACTATGGCTACACCTTC
CASSTRQGVNYGYTF
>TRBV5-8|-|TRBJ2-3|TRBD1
TGTGCCAGCAGCCCGGACAGGGTCAAGCAGTATTTT
CASSPDRVKQYF
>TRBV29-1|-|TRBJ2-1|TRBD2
TGCAGCGTTACCGGGGCTAGCGGGGGGGAACTCTCCTACAATGAGCAGTTCTTC
CSVTGASGGELSYNEQFF
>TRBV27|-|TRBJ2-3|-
TGTGCCAGCAGACAGGGCGGGAAGAGCACAGATACGCAGTATTTT
CASRQGGKSTDTQYF
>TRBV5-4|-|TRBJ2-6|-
TGTGCCAGCAGCACAGACCTCTCTGGGGCCAACGTCCTGACTTTC
CASSTDLSGANVLTF
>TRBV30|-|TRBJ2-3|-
TGTGCCTGGAGCCAGAGCACAGATACGCAGTATTTT
CAWSQSTDTQYF
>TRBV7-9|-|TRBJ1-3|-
TGTGCCAGCAGCTTAGACCGGTCTGCAGGAGGACAGGGAAACACCATATATTTT
CASSLDRSAGGQGNTIYF
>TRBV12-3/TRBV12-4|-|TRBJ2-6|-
TGTGCCACCGGGACTGGGGCCAACGTCCTGACTTTC
CATGTGANVLTF
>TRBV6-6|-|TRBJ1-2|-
TGTGCCAGCAGTCGACTCCCCCCGGGAGGAGTTAACTATGGCTACACCTTC
CASSRLPPGGVNYGYTF
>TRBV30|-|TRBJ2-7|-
TGTGCCTGGAGTGACAGGGCCTACGAGCAGTACTTC
CAWSDRAYEQYF
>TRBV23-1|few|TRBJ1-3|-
TGCGCCAGCAGTCAGTACCTCTCTGGAAACACCATATATTTT
CASSQYLSGNTIYF
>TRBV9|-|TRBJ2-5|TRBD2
TGTGCCAGCAGCGTATCCCCAGCGGGAGTACAAGAGACCCAGTACTTC
CASSVSPAGVQETQYF